Listed here is a single TCR beta chain. The entry originates in a study of blood T cell repertoires in COVID-19. Whole-study context: Italy, Spain and the United States were the sources of the convalescent and acute COVID-19 samples. The analysed material was cDNA or gDNA that came from T cells, B-cell-depleted T cells, or PBMCs.

Original methodology: The assay estimated nucleated cells by amplifying reference gene primers. Generated by immunoSEQ multiplex PCR, the TCRdb table keeps only in-frame clones and is missing some. V and J calls and clone size come straight from that table; D and trimming were deduced from the DNA. This table has about 200,000 clones, around 80% appearing once. The TCR sequence derives from a woman in her 70s with acute or convalescent COVID-19. Sequencing input: peripheral blood.

The CDR3 here is CASGSGRGHYEQYF. The CDR3 nucleotides are TGTGCCAGCGGAAGCGGGAGGGGACATTACGAGCAGTACTTC. The genes are TRBV6-5 and TRBJ2-7; 10 positions agree with TRBD2. Trimming took 8 bases from V and 4 from J; bases not matched to a gene: 8. Germline V CDR1 and CDR2: MNHEY, SVGAGI. CDR3 size: 14 residues.